The T cell receptor beta chain under discussion was sequenced for a study of post-analysis software for immune sequencing data. Points from the study as a whole: When patients were compared with controls, 4 or 5 TRBV segments were more frequent, TRBV5-6, TRBV5-1 and TRBV20-1 among them.

The TCR beta cDNA libraries carried unique molecular identifiers. MiXCR, applied by TCRdb to the PCR reads, yields one record per CDR3 protein. Of about 560,000 distinct CDR3 sequences in the sample, 44% were seen once. Concerning this clonotype: Its antigen is unknown.

There are 13 residues in the CDR3. Trimming shortened V by 1 base and J by 9 bases, and 9 bases separated the two germline ends. Germline V gives CDR1 KGHDR, CDR2 SFDVKD. Sample: blood. V gene TRBV24-1 combines with J gene TRBJ2-1, with D unclear. The receptor comes from a girl between 5 and 17 years old with multiple sclerosis. Here the CDR3 DNA reads TGTGCCACCAGTGATTTCGAATGGGGTGAGCAGTTCTTC. As protein: CATSDFEWGEQFF.